The 21 T cell receptor beta chains presented below share a single source sample, sequenced in a study of T cells in Graves' hyperthyroidism and ophthalmopathy. The investigators amplified TCR beta CDR3 regions from RNA transcripts. Carried out on the TCR CDR3, a first-round RT-PCR used the HTBI primer set. From the multiplex PCR reads, TCRdb called clonotypes with MiXCR, one entry per CDR3 protein. The sample holds hundreds of thousands of distinct CDR3 sequences; roughly 13% are singletons and the top ten take 9.2%. The sequencing sample was made of blood. The receptors shown here come from a young woman with Graves' hyperthyroidism.

To note about this clonotype: A read error may explain this, as a much larger clone is one base away. This chain connects TRBV6-1 to TRBJ1-2; 7 bases line up with TRBD1. The CDR3 runs to 15 residues. The ends lost 6 bases at V and 4 bases at J; junction bases unmatched: 11. Germline-derived CDR1 and CDR2 are MNHNS and SASEGT. The CDR3 is CASRERQGGLYGYTF. The CDR3 coding sequence is TGTGCCAGCAGAGAACGACAGGGTGGTCTCTATGGCTACACCTTC.

This clonotype was seen more than once but under ten times. The gene calls are TRBV19 and TRBJ1-5, with D uncertain. The CDR3 spans 13 residues. Germline CDR1 and CDR2: LNHDA and SQIVND (reference sequence). The ends were cut back, 6 bases at V and 2 bases at J, with 8 bases in the middle. The CDR3 region is CASSPLGNQPQHF. The CDR3 DNA reads TGTGCCAGTAGCCCACTAGGCAATCAGCCCCAGCATTTT.

V gene TRBV6-9 combines with J gene TRBJ2-7, with 8 bases fitting TRBD1. Germline V gene sequence: CDR1 MNHGY, CDR2 SVAAGI. The V segment lost 3 bases and the J segment 3 bases; nucleotides outside the gene matches: 19. The CDR3 extends over 19 amino acids. CDR3 DNA sequence: TGTGCCAGCAGTTACCATTTATATTTCTCCAGGGACAGGCTCTACGAGCAGTACTTC. It translates to CASSYHLYFSRDRLYEQYF.

The count of this clonotype is one. V gene TRBV10-2 combines with J gene TRBJ2-2; perhaps TRBD2 as D (5 bases). The CDR3 length is 12 residues. CDR1 and CDR2 (germline): WSHSY, SAAADI. V was cut by 8 bases and J by 3 bases, with 7 bases left in between. The CDR3 region has the DNA TGCGCCAGCTGGGAGCACACCGGGGAGCTGTTTTTT. Translation gives CASWEHTGELFF.

This clonotype has a count of ten or more. The V call is TRBV6-1, the J call TRBJ2-3, with 8 bases fitting TRBD1. J gave up 5 bases and V 7 bases, and 8 bases lay outside the gene matches. Germline V gene lookup returns CDR1 MNHNS and CDR2 SASEGT. The CDR3 loop spans 14 amino acids. This CDR3 reads CASIVGQGKDTQYF. CDR3 DNA: TGTGCCAGCATTGTAGGACAGGGAAAAGATACGCAGTATTTT.

This clonotype has a handful of counts. The chain combines TRBV13 with TRBJ1-4; TRBD1 is a possible D gene (6 bases). V lost 4 bases, J lost 8 bases, and 11 bases lay in between. This CDR3 is 13 amino acids long. Looked up from germline, CDR1 is PRHDT and CDR2 is FYEKMQ (reference sequence). CDR3 protein: CASSSGTMEKLFF. DNA of the CDR3: TGTGCCAGCAGCTCCGGGACAATGGAAAAACTGTTTTTT.

This clonotype showed up many times. This chain links TRBV2 with TRBJ2-2; 7 bases map to TRBD2. The CDR3 is 16 residues long. Trimming took 5 bases from V and 1 from J; bases not matched to a gene: 7. Germline assignment: CDR1 SNHLY and CDR2 FYNNEI. CDR3 nucleotide sequence: TGTGCCAGCAGTAGTACTAGCGACCTGAACACCGGGGAGCTGTTTTTT. Translation: CASSSTSDLNTGELFF.

This clonotype was seen repeatedly, ten times or more. The chain couples TRBV18 to TRBJ1-1; maybe TRBD1 (5 bases). Looked up from germline, CDR1 is KGHSH and CDR2 is LQKENI. Trimming shortened V by 3 bases and J by 1 base, and 6 bases separated the two germline ends. The CDR3 loop spans 13 amino acids. CDR3 nucleotide sequence: TGTGCCAGCTCACCGAGGGGGAACACTGAAGCTTTCTTT. Its translation: CASSPRGNTEAFF.

This clonotype has ten or more counts. The rearrangement links TRBV7-3 to TRBJ2-3; D remains ambiguous. The CDR3 length is 14 residues. CDR1 SGHTA and CDR2 FQGTGA come from the germline V gene. The V end was cut by 5 bases, the J end by 2 bases, with 11 bases between. CDR3: CASSVLGSTDTQYF. The CDR3 DNA reads as TGTGCCAGCAGCGTGCTGGGATCCACAGATACGCAGTATTTT.

In this sample, this clonotype turned up many times. This chain uses TRBV6-2 or TRBV6-3 with TRBJ2-1; TRBD1 matches at 7 bases. The germline gives CDR1 MNHEY, CDR2 SVGEGT. The trim removed 6 bases at V and 8 bases at J, leaving 7 bases unmatched. The CDR3 runs 13 residues. The CDR3 nucleotides are TGTGCCAGCAGCTGGACAGGACTGGATGAGCAGTTCTTC. Translating it yields CASSWTGLDEQFF.

At least ten counts were recorded for this clonotype. The rearrangement links TRBV7-9 to TRBJ1-1; D not certain. The germline V gene encodes CDR1 SEHNR and CDR2 FQNEAQ (reference sequence). This CDR3 comprises 15 residues. V was trimmed by 3 bases and J by 1 base, leaving 12 bases between them. The CDR3, as DNA: TGTGCCAGCAGCTTTTCCGAATTGGGGAACACTGAAGCTTTCTTT. Translated, it gives CASSFSELGNTEAFF. The full variable domain, with the rest looked up from reference TRBV7-9 and TRBJ1-1, is DTGVSQNPRHKITKRGQNVTFRCDPISEHNRLYWYRQTLGQGPEFLTYFQNEAQLEKSRLLSDRFSAERPKGSFSTLEIQRTEQGDSAMYLCASSFSELGNTEAFFGQGTRLTVV.

This clonotype was picked up a small number of times. The chain employs TRBV6-1 and TRBJ2-7; D is unresolved. Germline loops: CDR1 MNHNS, CDR2 SASEGT. Trimming shortened V by 7 bases and J by 7 bases, and 11 bases separated the two germline ends. CDR3 length: 11 amino acids. The DNA of the CDR3 is TGTGCCAGCATACTTGGGTGGGAGCAGTACTTC. It translates to CASILGWEQYF.

A few counts support this clonotype. This rearrangement joins TRBV5-4 to TRBJ1-1, with TRBD1 matching 10 bases. CDR1 and CDR2 from the germline V gene are SGHNT and YYREEE (reference sequence). The CDR3 covers 15 residues. The trim removed 4 bases at V and 3 bases at J, leaving 6 bases unmatched. The CDR3 DNA reads TGTGCCAGCAGCCCGGGGACAGGGGTGGACACTGAAGCTTTCTTT. Protein sequence: CASSPGTGVDTEAFF.

This clonotype has ten or more counts. The genes are TRBV10-3 and TRBJ2-5; the match to TRBD2 covers 10 bases. There are 13 residues in the CDR3. After removal of 6 bases from V and 3 bases from J, the junction contained 1 base not matched to a gene. Germline V CDR1 and CDR2: ENHRY, SYGVKD. The CDR3 protein is CAIRGLAEETQYF. As DNA, the CDR3 is TGTGCCATCAGAGGACTAGCGGAAGAGACCCAGTACTTC.

Of note for this clonotype: The junction does not match germline at one end; this may be a read error. The J gene is TRBJ1-5, the V gene TRBV19; perhaps TRBD1 as D (5 bases). In germline, CDR1 is LNHDA, CDR2 SQIVND (reference sequence). The CDR3 is made up of 15 amino acids. The CDR3 region has the DNA TGTGCCAGTAGTATGGCCGGGGGGTTGCTACGCCCCCAGGTTTTT. It yields the protein CASSMAGGLLRPQVF.

The V and J genes are TRBV20-1 and TRBJ2-7, with D possibly TRBD2 on 7 matching bases. The V and J ends lost 3 bases and 7 bases respectively, with 25 bases between them. This CDR3 contains 16 residues. Germline values: CDR1 DFQATT, CDR2 SNEGSKA (reference sequence). CDR3 region: CSASGLGGGDTGEQYF. CDR3 coding DNA: TGCAGTGCTAGCGGCCTGGGGGGGGGCGACACCGGGGAGCAGTACTTC.

This clonotype was counted at least ten times. V and J are TRBV7-9 and TRBJ1-2, with TRBD1 matching 9 bases. The germline V gene encodes CDR1 SEHNR and CDR2 FQNEAQ (reference sequence). This CDR3 contains 16 residues. V shed 1 base and J 4 bases; nucleotides not matched to a gene: 7. This CDR3 is CASSLDGTGRIYGYTF. The CDR3, as DNA: TGTGCCAGCAGCTTAGACGGGACAGGGAGGATCTATGGCTACACCTTC.

This clonotype was found many times. The rearrangement joins TRBV25-1 to TRBJ2-3; TRBD2 matches 7 bases. The CDR3 extends over 14 amino acids. CDR1 MGHDK and CDR2 SYGVNS come from the germline V gene. Trimming removed 3 bases from V and 6 bases from J; junction bases left unmatched: 6. The CDR3 region is CASSERLAVDTQYF. CDR3 bases: TGTGCCAGCAGTGAGCGTCTAGCGGTGGATACGCAGTATTTT.

Ten or more counts support this clonotype. This chain connects TRBV27 to TRBJ2-5; 8 bases map to TRBD1. Trimming removed 7 bases from V and 4 bases from J; junction bases left unmatched: 11. CDR1 is MNHEY and CDR2 is SMNVEV in the germline V gene (reference sequence). This CDR3 has 15 residues. Here the CDR3 reads CASTLLRDRRETQYF. DNA of the CDR3: TGTGCCAGCACCCTACTCCGGGACAGGCGAGAGACCCAGTACTTC.

V gene TRBV18 combines with J gene TRBJ1-3; D gene uncertain. In germline, CDR1 is KGHSH, CDR2 LQKENI. Trimming removed 0 bases from V and 0 bases from J, with 12 bases in between. The CDR3 sequence is 17 residues long. CDR3 bases: TGTGCCAGCTCACCACCGCGGACGGACCCCTCTGGAAACACCATATATTTT. Residues: CASSPPRTDPSGNTIYF. Using reference TRBV18 and TRBJ1-3 for the parts outside the CDR3, the full variable domain is NAGVMQNPRHLVRRRGQEARLRCSPMKGHSHVYWYRQLPEEGLKFMVYLQKENIIDESGMPKERFSAEFPKEGPSILRIQQVVRGDSAAYFCASSPPRTDPSGNTIYFGEGSWLTVV.

Ten or more counts support this clonotype. This chain links TRBV2 with TRBJ1-4, with D hard to call. The CDR3 contains 14 residues. Germline CDR1 SNHLY, CDR2 FYNNEI. V was pared by 7 bases and J by 8 bases, with 17 bases between. The chain's CDR3 is CASTRTQLGEKLFF. The CDR3 coding sequence is TGTGCCAGCACTAGGACTCAGCTAGGAGAAAAACTGTTTTTT.